This T cell receptor (beta chain) derives from a study of post-analysis software for immune sequencing data (dated by TCRdb to between 2014 and 2016). Turning to the overall study: Relapsing-remitting, secondary progressive and progressive-relapsing multiple sclerosis were recorded as disease courses, and subtype annotation was lacking for some patients. The patient repertoires were set against about 12 previously published healthy control repertoires from donors whose ages ranged from roughly 6 to 27 years. A subset of samples was prepared in parallel using single-end sample barcoding, then pooled and co-amplified after Illumina adapter ligation. Results the study describes overall, beyond this receptor: Direct clustering with F measure showed strong co-clustering of samples prepared in the same batch, prompting a batch-effect correction. A few TRBV segments, including TRBV5-6, TRBV5-1 and TRBV20-1, were significantly more frequent in patients than controls. Compared with controls, multiple sclerosis patients had significantly lower normalized Chao1 diversity, a finding suggesting substantial peripheral T-cell clonal expansion. The multiple sclerosis patient group was slightly younger than the control group.

As for this clonotype: No antigen is known for it. No base qualities exist here, and no much larger clone lies one base off it.

To demonstrate the VDJtools post-analysis software, TCR beta repertoires were profiled from the peripheral blood of 13 young patients with multiple sclerosis. The patients with multiple sclerosis were children and adolescents between 6 and 15 years of age. V gives up 5 bases and J gives up 11 bases, and the segment between their germline ends measures 24 bases. From the cysteine through the phenylalanine, the CDR3 covers 14 amino acids. Only CDR3 DNA is held: 42 bases, read in frame from base 1. Taken from the germline V gene (reference sequence), the CDR1 and CDR2 loops are DFQATT and SNEGSKA. The library was built by means of PCR. The reads were generated on an Illumina HiSeq 2500. To reduce PCR and sequencing biases, unique molecular identifiers were built into the TCR beta cDNA libraries. Some 500,000 cDNA molecules were obtained for every 1 to 10 million input T cells, so each molecule roughly corresponded to one T cell. The same protocol used for the earlier healthy control dataset was applied to prepare and sequence the patient libraries. Within a given batch, samples were prepared together, multiplexed and sequenced on the same HiSeq lane. Per the source publication's procedure: MIGEC was used to process the raw barcoded reads, and molecular identifier groups with only a single read were discarded before consensus assembly and CDR3 extraction. Clonotype tables were post-analysed with VDJtools, and diversity was normalized by down-sampling all datasets to the smallest sample size. To correct batch-related cross-sample contamination, repertoire overlap clustering matched CDR3 amino acid sequences but not nucleotide sequences. The public sequencing data were trimmed at Q25 with fastp and processed into clonotypes with MiXCR by TCRdb, which kept only in-frame beta chains. CDR3 protein duplicates are merged, each entry listing the most common genes and DNA. In this record, the V and J calls reflect TCRdb's handling and not the investigators' own analysis. The sample profile shows roughly 430,000 distinct CDR3 sequences; 35% to 45% of them were found once. In total, the top ten clones hold roughly 8.2% of the sample.

The origin of this receptor is a girl aged 2 to 10 with multiple sclerosis. In this chain, TRBV20-1 is recombined with TRBJ2-5; D gene: possibly TRBD1, on 5 matching bases. The sequencing input was blood. The DNA sequence is TGCAGTGCTTTAACCACAGGCCTCCCCCGGAATCAGTACTTC. This yields the protein CSALTTGLPRNQYF.